A selection of T cell receptor beta chains follows, all from one sample in a study of CD8+CD57+ T cells in acquired aplastic anemia. Using its own MiXCR run on the reads, TCRdb lists one record per CDR3 protein. Altogether about 68,000 distinct CDR3 sequences are present, roughly half being singletons, with the ten largest covering about 9%. Sequencing was carried out using sorted CD4+, CD8+, or CD8+CD57+ T cells (not recorded which) from PBMCs. The receptors stem from a human donor in good health, serving as a control. CDR3s include the opening cysteine and the closing phenylalanine or tryptophan. The order of the fields is V gene, J gene, clone size, D gene, CDR3 protein. The D gene is left open where the match is weak. Size is omitted from some rows. Given values are once, few, many or a class for expanded clones.

v_gene: TRBV10-3
j_gene: TRBJ2-7
abundance: -
d_gene: TRBD1
CDR3aa: CAISLGTAKTYEQYF

v_gene: TRBV5-1
j_gene: TRBJ2-7
abundance: -
d_gene: -
CDR3aa: CASSLDAGPYEQYF

v_gene: TRBV10-2
j_gene: TRBJ1-2
abundance: -
d_gene: -
CDR3aa: CASSDVGGGYTF

v_gene: TRBV6-1
j_gene: TRBJ2-7
abundance: many
d_gene: -
CDR3aa: CASRASSYEQYF

v_gene: TRBV3-1
j_gene: TRBJ2-7
abundance: many
d_gene: -
CDR3aa: CASSHGAYEQYF

v_gene: TRBV10-3
j_gene: TRBJ2-3
abundance: -
d_gene: -
CDR3aa: CATRGSTSTDTQYF

v_gene: TRBV20-1
j_gene: TRBJ2-1
abundance: -
d_gene: TRBD2
CDR3aa: CSASPTSGISNEQFF

v_gene: TRBV29-1
j_gene: TRBJ2-7
abundance: few
d_gene: TRBD1
CDR3aa: CSVEDREDYEQYF

v_gene: TRBV15
j_gene: TRBJ2-5
abundance: -
d_gene: TRBD1
CDR3aa: CATSSGVSGGKETQYF

v_gene: TRBV7-4
j_gene: TRBJ2-3
abundance: -
d_gene: -
CDR3aa: CASSARGGDADTQYF

v_gene: TRBV12-5
j_gene: TRBJ1-2
abundance: many
d_gene: -
CDR3aa: CASGLPPPNGPYGYTF

v_gene: TRBV2
j_gene: TRBJ1-2
abundance: many
d_gene: -
CDR3aa: CASSEGPRLENGYTF

v_gene: TRBV14
j_gene: TRBJ1-2
abundance: once
d_gene: -
CDR3aa: CASSHSRGRTANYGYTF

v_gene: TRBV11-2
j_gene: TRBJ1-2
abundance: -
d_gene: TRBD1
CDR3aa: CASSLGTGIGTLPNYGYTF

v_gene: TRBV7-4
j_gene: TRBJ2-7
abundance: many
d_gene: -
CDR3aa: CASSSCPYEQYF

v_gene: TRBV7-2
j_gene: TRBJ2-7
abundance: -
d_gene: -
CDR3aa: CAAGALSYEQYF

v_gene: TRBV19
j_gene: TRBJ1-5
abundance: -
d_gene: -
CDR3aa: CASSQGIGNQPQHF

v_gene: TRBV10-3
j_gene: TRBJ1-5
abundance: many
d_gene: -
CDR3aa: CAISESATANSPEHF

v_gene: TRBV4-1
j_gene: TRBJ1-3
abundance: many
d_gene: -
CDR3aa: CASSQGGGSGNTIYF

v_gene: TRBV20-1
j_gene: TRBJ2-5
abundance: -
d_gene: -
CDR3aa: CSASGRPNLETQYF

v_gene: TRBV11-2
j_gene: TRBJ2-1
abundance: -
d_gene: TRBD1
CDR3aa: CASSDPWQGASHNEQFF